Below are 2 T cell receptor beta chains sequenced from a single sample in a study of T cell clonality in common variable immunodeficiency. Profiled with immunoSEQ multiplex PCR; TCRdb holds only in-frame clones, not every one. The sample shows 30,000 or so clones, none of them appearing just once. The sample taken for sequencing was peripheral blood mononuclear cells. The receptors come from a person aged 18 to 70 in good health.

As to this clone: From the germline J gene comes the end of the CDR3, since the read stops 3 residues before it. This chain uses TRBV7-8 with TRBJ1-2; maybe TRBD1 (5 bases). The CDR3 is 16 residues long. Germline CDR1 reads SGHVS; CDR2 reads FQNEAQ. CDR3 sequence: CASSLVETRGTDTYTF. The sequenced CDR3 bases are TGTGCCAGCAGCTTAGTCGAGACTAGGGGCACAGATACC.

This clone was counted at least ten times. The read terminates 3 residues before the CDR3 end, so the remaining end is supplied by the germline J gene. The chain employs TRBV20-1 and TRBJ1-1, with D uncertain. Per germline, CDR1 DFQATT and CDR2 SNEGSKA (reference sequence). The CDR3 contains 12 residues. The V gene lost 4 bases and the J gene lost 2 bases, with 8 bases spanning the gap. Incomplete CDR3 DNA: TGCAGTGCTATCCGGTATAACACTGAA. The encoded protein is CSAIRYNTE. The complete CDR3 sequence is CSAIRYNTEAFF.